The clone carrying this T cell receptor beta chain was counted many times. The antigen remains unidentified. TCRdb re-called the 5' RACE reads through MiXCR, storing one row per CDR3 protein. The table shows 500,000 to 650,000 distinct CDR3 sequences, with 5.3% occurring only once. Trimming removed 5 bases from V and 1 base from J, with 12 bases in between. This CDR3 region has 14 residues. CDR1 is DFQATT, CDR2 SNEGSKA, per germline (reference sequence). This sample is drawn from a study of CD8 T cells in ankylosing spondylitis. Study results and caveats: Disease-associated clones were CD8+ and fairly uncommon in peripheral blood. Enrichment of disease-linked clones was reportedly significant in matched ankylosing spondylitis synovial fluid. Prior work had noted some motif variants in reactive arthritis blood and synovial fluid. Ankylosing spondylitis blood seemed to carry a telltale TCR beta motif made of roughly 8 highly homologous variants.

The V gene is TRBV20-1, the J gene TRBJ1-5; TRBD1 might be the D (6 bases). Sequenced sample: blood, either unsorted or a sorted T cell fraction (not recorded which). The clonotype originates from a male donor with ankylosing spondylitis. In nucleotides, the CDR3 is TGCAGTGCTGGGGGGAGGGGGAGCAATCAGCCCCAGCATTTT. Translated: CSAGGRGSNQPQHF.